This T cell receptor beta chain was recorded in a study of T-cell reconstitution after alpha-beta-depleted transplantation in children. Study-level findings and limits: Approximately two months post-transplant, alpha-beta T cells reportedly originated from several hundred expanded graft clones.

Unique molecular identifiers were used to barcode this TCRbeta library. One entry per CDR3 protein, called by TCRdb with MiXCR from the PCR reads. The data hold roughly 250,000 distinct CDR3 sequences, with 7.5% to 9.5% observed a single time. Germline V gene data show CDR1 as SGHRS and CDR2 as YFSETQ. The CDR3 covers 14 residues. V shed 5 bases, J shed 4 bases, and the junction held 6 bases outside the gene matches. This clonotype was found many times. Antigen: not known. Sequences were derived from PBMCs, mostly from graft donor cells, sampled 180 days after TCRalphabeta/CD19-depleted stem cell transplant. The rearrangement links TRBV5-1 to TRBJ2-4; TRBD2 matches at 7 bases. The TCR sequence derives from a male patient aged 10 to 17 who had a stem cell transplant for acute lymphoblastic leukemia, so the T cells may come from the graft donor. The CDR3 coding sequence is TGCGCCAGCAGAGGGGAGGGCATTAAAAACATTCAGTACTTC. Translation gives CASRGEGIKNIQYF. The full variable domain, its missing parts supplied by reference TRBV5-1 and TRBJ2-4, is KAGVTQTPRYLIKTRGQQVTLSCSPISGHRSVSWYQQTPGQGLQFLFEYFSETQRNKGNFPGRFSGRQFSNSRSEMNVSTLELGDSALYLCASRGEGIKNIQYFGAGTRLSVL.